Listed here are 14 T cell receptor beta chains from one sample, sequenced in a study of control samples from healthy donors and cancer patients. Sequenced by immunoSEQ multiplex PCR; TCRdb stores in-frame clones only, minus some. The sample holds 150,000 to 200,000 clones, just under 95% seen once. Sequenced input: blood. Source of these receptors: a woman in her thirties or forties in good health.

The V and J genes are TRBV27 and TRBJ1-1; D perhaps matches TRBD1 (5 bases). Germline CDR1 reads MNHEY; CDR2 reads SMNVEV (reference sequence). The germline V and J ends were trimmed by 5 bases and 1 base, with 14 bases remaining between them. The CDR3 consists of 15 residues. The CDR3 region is CASSPRGVRNTEAFF. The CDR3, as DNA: TGTGCCAGCAGTCCCCGAGGGGTGAGGAACACTGAAGCTTTCTTT.

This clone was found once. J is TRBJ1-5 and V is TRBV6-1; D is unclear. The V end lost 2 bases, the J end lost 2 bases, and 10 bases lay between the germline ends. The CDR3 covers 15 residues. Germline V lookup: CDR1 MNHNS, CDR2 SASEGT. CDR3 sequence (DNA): TGTGCCAGCAGTGAAAGGGCTCTGGGCAATCAGCCCCAGCATTTT. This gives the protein CASSERALGNQPQHF.

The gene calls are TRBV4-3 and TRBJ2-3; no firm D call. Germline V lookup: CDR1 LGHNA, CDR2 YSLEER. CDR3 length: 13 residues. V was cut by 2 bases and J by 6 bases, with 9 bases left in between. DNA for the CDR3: TGCGCCAGCAGCCAACAGTTACCTGATACGCAGTATTTT. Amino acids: CASSQQLPDTQYF.

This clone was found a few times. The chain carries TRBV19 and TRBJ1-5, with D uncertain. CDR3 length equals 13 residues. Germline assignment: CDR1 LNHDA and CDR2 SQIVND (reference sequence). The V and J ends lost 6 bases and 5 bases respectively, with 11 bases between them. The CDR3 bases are TGTGCCAGTAGGCGCGAGGCCTATCAGCCCCAGCATTTT. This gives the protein CASRREAYQPQHF.

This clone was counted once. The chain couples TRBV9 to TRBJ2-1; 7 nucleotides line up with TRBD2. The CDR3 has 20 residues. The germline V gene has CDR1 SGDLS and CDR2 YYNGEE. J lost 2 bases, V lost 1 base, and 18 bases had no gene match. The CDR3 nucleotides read TGTGCCAGCAGCGTATGGGCTAGCGGTATAATCTTCTCGCCCTACAATGAGCAGTTCTTC. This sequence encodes CASSVWASGIIFSPYNEQFF.

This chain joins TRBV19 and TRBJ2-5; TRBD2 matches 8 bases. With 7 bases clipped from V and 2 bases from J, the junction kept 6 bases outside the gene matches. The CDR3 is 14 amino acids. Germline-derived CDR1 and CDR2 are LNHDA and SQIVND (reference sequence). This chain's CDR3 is CASTVAGRQETQYF. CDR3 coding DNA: TGTGCCAGTACCGTAGCGGGGAGACAAGAGACCCAGTACTTC.

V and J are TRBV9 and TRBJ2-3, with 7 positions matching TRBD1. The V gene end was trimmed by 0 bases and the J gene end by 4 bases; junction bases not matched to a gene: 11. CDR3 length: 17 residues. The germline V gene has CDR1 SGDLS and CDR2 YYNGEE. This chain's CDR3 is CASSVDKDRISADTQYF. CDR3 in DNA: TGTGCCAGCAGCGTAGATAAGGACAGGATTAGTGCAGATACGCAGTATTTT.

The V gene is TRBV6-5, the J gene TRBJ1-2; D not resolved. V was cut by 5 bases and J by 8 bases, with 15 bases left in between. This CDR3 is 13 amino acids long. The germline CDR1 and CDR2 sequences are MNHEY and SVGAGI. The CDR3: CASSPTRPKGYTF. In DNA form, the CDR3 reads TGTGCCAGCAGTCCGACGCGGCCTAAGGGCTACACCTTC.

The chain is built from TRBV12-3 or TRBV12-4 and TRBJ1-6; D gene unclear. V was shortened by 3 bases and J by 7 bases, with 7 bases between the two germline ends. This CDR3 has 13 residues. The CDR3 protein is CASSLRYNSPLHF. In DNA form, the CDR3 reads TGTGCCAGCAGTTTGAGATACAATTCACCCCTCCACTTT.

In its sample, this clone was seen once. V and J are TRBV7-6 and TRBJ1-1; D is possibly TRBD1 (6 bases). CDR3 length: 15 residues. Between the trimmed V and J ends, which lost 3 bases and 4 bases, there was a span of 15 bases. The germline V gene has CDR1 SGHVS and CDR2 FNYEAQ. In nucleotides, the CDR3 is TGTGCCAGCAGCTTGAATCCATCAGGGGCCACTGAAGCTTTCTTT. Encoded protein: CASSLNPSGATEAFF.

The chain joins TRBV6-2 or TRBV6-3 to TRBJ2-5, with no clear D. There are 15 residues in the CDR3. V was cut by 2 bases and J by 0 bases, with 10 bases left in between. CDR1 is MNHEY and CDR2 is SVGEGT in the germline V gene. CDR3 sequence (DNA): TGTGCCAGCAGTTACAACGCAGTGTACCAAGAGACCCAGTACTTC. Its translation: CASSYNAVYQETQYF.

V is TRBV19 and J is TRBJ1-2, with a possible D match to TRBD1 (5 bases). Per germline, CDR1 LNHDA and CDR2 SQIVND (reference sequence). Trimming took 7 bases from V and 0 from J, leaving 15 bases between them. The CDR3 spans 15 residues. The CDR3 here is CASINPGLANYGYTF. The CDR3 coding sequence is TGTGCCAGTATCAATCCGGGACTCGCTAACTATGGCTACACCTTC.

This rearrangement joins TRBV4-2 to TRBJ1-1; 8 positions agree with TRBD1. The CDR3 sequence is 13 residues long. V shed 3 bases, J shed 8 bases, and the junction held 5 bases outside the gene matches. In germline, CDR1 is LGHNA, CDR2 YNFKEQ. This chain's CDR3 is CASSQTGEAEAFF. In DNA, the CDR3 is TGTGCCAGCAGCCAGACAGGGGAAGCCGAAGCTTTCTTT.

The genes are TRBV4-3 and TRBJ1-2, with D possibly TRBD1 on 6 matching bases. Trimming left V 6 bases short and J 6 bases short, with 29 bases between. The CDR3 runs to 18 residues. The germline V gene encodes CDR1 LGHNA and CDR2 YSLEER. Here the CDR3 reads CASRLYILAGAAGDGYTF. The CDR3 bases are TGCGCCAGCAGGCTCTATATCCTCGCAGGGGCCGCTGGTGATGGCTACACCTTC.